One and the same sample provided the 24 T cell receptor beta chains below, sequenced in a study of vaccination effects on CD4 cells after COVID-19. Only in-frame clones appear in the TCRdb table, and some are missing; sequencing was by immunoSEQ multiplex PCR. The sample includes tens of thousands of clones, roughly 73% seen only once; the top ten take 2% to 3%. Antigens for these TCRs are unknown. Following 10 days of culture, CD4+ T cells were isolated. The participants, recipients of two vaccine doses, got either BNT162b2 or mRNA-1273. Here the sequenced sample was CD4+ T cells from PBMCs cultured without peptide, taken after COVID-19 vaccination. The receptors originated from a human donor who received a COVID-19 vaccine.

The rearrangement uses TRBV6-5 and TRBJ2-5; a possible D gene is TRBD2 (6 bases). The CDR3 runs to 14 residues. Deletions cut 1 base from V and 5 bases from J, with 11 bases between. Looked up from germline, CDR1 is MNHEY and CDR2 is SVGAGI. CDR3 nucleotides: TGTGCCAGCAGTTACTGGCAGGGAGGTGAGACCCAGTACTTC. Its translation: CASSYWQGGETQYF.

The rearrangement joins TRBV7-2 to TRBJ1-5, with 8 positions matching TRBD1. V lost 5 bases and J lost 6; bases outside the gene matches: 18. The germline CDR1 and CDR2 sequences are SGHTA and FQGNSA. This CDR3 has 18 amino acids. The CDR3 nucleotides are TGTGCCAGCAGCGTATCACTATCTCAGGGGGCCTGGGTTCAGCCCCAGCATTTT. Translating it yields CASSVSLSQGAWVQPQHF.

This clone was seen a handful of times. The chain employs TRBV10-3 and TRBJ2-7, with D possibly matching TRBD1 (5 bases). The germline V gene has CDR1 ENHRY and CDR2 SYGVKD. V lost 8 bases to trimming and J lost 2 bases, with 10 bases between them. The CDR3 sequence is 12 residues long. The CDR3 region has the DNA TGTGCCATCTCTTCAGGGACCTACGAGCAGTACGTC. Its protein product is CAISSGTYEQYV.

This clone has just a few counts. The chain joins TRBV7-3 to TRBJ1-2; 11 bases are a match to TRBD1. J was trimmed by 4 bases and V by 8 bases; bases with no gene match: 9. CDR1 SGHTA and CDR2 FQGTGA come from the germline V gene. CDR3 length equals 15 residues. The CDR3 loop reads CASARTGGAGYGYTF. The CDR3, as DNA: TGTGCCAGCGCGAGGACAGGGGGCGCCGGCTATGGCTACACCTTC.

The J gene is TRBJ2-3, the V gene TRBV7-2; 10 bases fit TRBD2. The J segment lost 1 base and the V segment lost 1 base, leaving 8 bases of the junction unmatched. The CDR3 is made up of 18 amino acids. Germline values: CDR1 SGHTA, CDR2 FQGNSA. CDR3 DNA sequence: TGTGCCAGCAGCTTAGAACTAGCGGGGCCCCAGGGCACAGATACGCAGTATTTT. Its translation: CASSLELAGPQGTDTQYF.

Comments on this clone: At one end the junction does not follow the germline gene, possibly because of a read error. The rearrangement links TRBV7-2 to TRBJ1-6; D remains ambiguous. The length of the CDR3 is 13 residues. Germline-derived CDR1 and CDR2 are SGHTA and FQGNSA. CDR3 in DNA: TGTGCCAGCAAAACCCCGGTCGGACCCTACGTCTACTTT. It yields the protein CASKTPVGPYVYF.

The genes are TRBV11-2 and TRBJ2-2, with a possible D match to TRBD1 (6 bases). The CDR3 covers 16 residues. CDR1 SGHAT and CDR2 FQNNGV come from the germline V gene. V was shortened by 0 bases and J by 1 base, with 9 bases between the two germline ends. CDR3 coding DNA: TGTGCCAGCAGCTTAGAACCGACAGGGAACACCGGGGAGCTGTTTTTT. The encoded protein is CASSLEPTGNTGELFF.

The J gene is TRBJ2-3, the V gene TRBV3-1 (or the pseudogene TRBV3-2); 9 nucleotides align to TRBD2. Germline CDR1 is LGHDT and CDR2 is YNNKEL (reference sequence). The CDR3 covers 16 residues. The V gene end was trimmed by 4 bases and the J gene end by 4 bases; junction bases not matched to a gene: 9. The CDR3 DNA sequence: TGTGCCAGCAGCCGCACCGCGGGGGGGCGGTCAGATACGCAGTATTTT. Its protein is CASSRTAGGRSDTQYF.

The rearrangement links TRBV18 to TRBJ1-6, with D possibly TRBD1 on 5 matching bases. Germline CDR1 and CDR2: KGHSH and LQKENI. The CDR3 is 17 residues long. Trimming took off 2 bases at V and 7 bases at J, with 18 bases between the two ends. CDR3: CASSPSGSNQGNSPLHF. Here the CDR3 DNA reads TGTGCCAGCTCACCATCGGGATCCAACCAGGGAAATTCACCCCTCCACTTT.

The chain uses TRBV2 and TRBJ2-5; 7 bases map to TRBD1. CDR1 is SNHLY, CDR2 FYNNEI, per germline. Trimming removed 5 bases from V and 5 bases from J; junction bases left unmatched: 8. This CDR3 spans 14 amino acids. The DNA of the CDR3 is TGTGCCAGCAGTCTAGACAGGGAAGGCGAGACCCAGTACTTC. Translated, it gives CASSLDREGETQYF. The full variable domain, rest sourced from reference TRBV2 and TRBJ2-5, is EPEVTQTPSHQVTQMGQEVILRCVPISNHLYFYWYRQILGQKVEFLVSFYNNEISEKSEIFDDQFSVERPDGSNFTLKIRSTKLEDSAMYFCASSLDREGETQYFGPGTRLLVL.

The chain recombines TRBV4-2 with TRBJ2-3; D remains unclear. Germline values: CDR1 LGHNA, CDR2 YNFKEQ. The CDR3 spans 14 residues. V was cut by 1 base and J by 1 base, with 6 bases left in between. CDR3 residues: CASSQAGGTDTQYF. Written as DNA, the CDR3 is TGTGCCAGCAGCCAAGCTGGGGGCACAGATACGCAGTATTTT.

The J gene is TRBJ1-2, the V gene TRBV28; weak D call: TRBD1 (6 bases). The CDR3 extends over 14 amino acids. The V end lost 6 bases, the J end lost 8 bases, and 19 bases lay between the germline ends. The germline V gene has CDR1 MDHEN and CDR2 SYDVKM. Here the CDR3 reads CASSKPPGQRGYTF. As DNA, the CDR3 is TGTGCCAGCAGCAAGCCACCGGGACAAAGGGGCTACACCTTC.

The chain carries TRBV9 and TRBJ2-2, with D hard to call. Germline values: CDR1 SGDLS, CDR2 YYNGEE. The CDR3 runs 14 residues. V lost 2 bases and J 4 bases, leaving 9 bases between the germline ends. Here the CDR3 DNA reads TGTGCCAGCAGCGTCGACCTTACCACCGGGGAGCTGTTTTTT. Translating gives CASSVDLTTGELFF.

The CDR3 loop is CASSPGTGNAYPQYF. The CDR3, as DNA: TGTGCCAGCTCACCAGGGACAGGGAACGCCTATCCGCAGTATTTT. The V gene is TRBV18, the J gene TRBJ2-3; 9 bases agree with TRBD1. The CDR3 is made up of 15 amino acids. Trimming removed 2 bases from V and 10 bases from J; junction bases left unmatched: 10. CDR1 is KGHSH and CDR2 is LQKENI in the germline V gene.

The chain combines TRBV7-2 with TRBJ2-7; TRBD2 matches at 7 bases. Germline V gene data show CDR1 as SGHTA and CDR2 as FQGNSA. With 1 base clipped from V and 7 bases from J, the junction kept 4 bases outside the gene matches. The CDR3 is 13 amino acids. CDR3 DNA sequence: TGTGCCAGCAGCTTAGGGGGGGGAAGGGAGCAGTACGTC. Protein sequence: CASSLGGGREQYV.

This chain uses TRBV18 with TRBJ2-2; 11 bases match TRBD2. V lost 6 bases to trimming and J lost 0 bases; unmatched junction nucleotides: 6. The CDR3 runs to 17 residues. Per the germline V gene, CDR1 is KGHSH and CDR2 is LQKENI. The chain's CDR3 is CASSLTSGGSNTGELFF. The CDR3 nucleotides read TGTGCCAGCTCTCTCACTAGCGGGGGATCGAACACCGGGGAGCTGTTTTTT.

The chain uses TRBV3-1 (or the pseudogene TRBV3-2) and TRBJ1-3; perhaps TRBD1 as D (6 bases). Germline V lookup: CDR1 LGHDT, CDR2 YNNKEL (reference sequence). Trimming cost V 0 bases and J 0 bases, with 9 bases left between them. The CDR3 is 16 residues long. The CDR3 reads CASSQDRGISGNTIYF. CDR3 bases: TGTGCCAGCAGCCAAGATAGGGGGATCTCTGGAAACACCATATATTTT.

This chain links TRBV5-1 with TRBJ2-1; D is undetermined. In germline, CDR1 is SGHRS, CDR2 YFSETQ. The CDR3 extends over 16 amino acids. V shed 0 bases and J shed 0 bases, with 10 bases lying between them. CDR3 in amino acids: CASSLEAVGSYNEQFF. In DNA form, the CDR3 reads TGCGCCAGCAGCTTGGAGGCGGTCGGCTCCTACAATGAGCAGTTCTTC.

This clone was recorded a few times. The rearrangement links TRBV28 to TRBJ2-7, with TRBD1 identical over 8 bases. The CDR3 is 16 amino acids. The ends lost 2 bases at V and 1 base at J; junction bases unmatched: 7. Germline V gives CDR1 MDHEN, CDR2 SYDVKM. CDR3 sequence (DNA): TGTGCCAGCAGTTTAACCGGACAGGGTAAATCCTACGAGCAGTACGTC. Translating it yields CASSLTGQGKSYEQYV.

This clone has only a few counts. This rearrangement joins TRBV30 to TRBJ1-2; tentatively, D is TRBD1 (6 bases). V was clipped by 4 bases and J by 7 bases, with 19 bases between them. Germline V gene lookup returns CDR1 GTSNPN and CDR2 SVGIG (reference sequence). The CDR3 covers 14 residues. The CDR3 here is CAWKSWTAVSGYTF. The DNA of the CDR3 is TGTGCCTGGAAAAGCTGGACAGCCGTTTCTGGCTACACCTTC.

V gene TRBV29-1 combines with J gene TRBJ1-1; TRBD1 aligns across 10 bases. Germline CDR1 and CDR2: SQVTM and ANQGSEA. The CDR3 has 11 amino acids. V lost 7 bases to trimming and J lost 7 bases; unmatched junction nucleotides: 3. The CDR3 reads CSGGDRGEAFF. In nucleotides, the CDR3 is TGCAGCGGGGGGGACAGGGGTGAAGCTTTCTTT.

V gene TRBV2 combines with J gene TRBJ2-1; D not certain. CDR3 size: 16 residues. Germline V CDR1 and CDR2: SNHLY, FYNNEI. Trimming stripped 4 bases from V and 0 bases from J, with 13 bases between. CDR3 in DNA: TGTGCCAGCAGTGCGACGGCATTCAGCTCCTACAATGAGCAGTTCTTC. This sequence encodes CASSATAFSSYNEQFF.

The rearrangement uses TRBV18 and TRBJ1-2, with D perhaps matching TRBD1 (6 bases). CDR1 and CDR2 from the germline V gene are KGHSH and LQKENI. V lost 3 bases and J 6 bases, leaving 14 bases between the germline ends. The CDR3 has 14 residues. CDR3 region: CASSPERTAHGYTF. The CDR3 region has the DNA TGTGCCAGCTCACCCGAAAGGACAGCCCATGGCTACACCTTC.

This chain connects TRBV18 to TRBJ1-4, with a possible D match to TRBD1 (6 bases). Germline lookup yields CDR1 KGHSH and CDR2 LQKENI. The V gene lost 6 bases and the J gene lost 8 bases, with 22 bases spanning the gap. The CDR3 covers 16 residues. The CDR3 sequence is CASSRSVRGASEKLFF. DNA for the CDR3: TGTGCCAGCTCCCGGAGTGTGCGGGGGGCCTCGGAAAAACTGTTTTTT.